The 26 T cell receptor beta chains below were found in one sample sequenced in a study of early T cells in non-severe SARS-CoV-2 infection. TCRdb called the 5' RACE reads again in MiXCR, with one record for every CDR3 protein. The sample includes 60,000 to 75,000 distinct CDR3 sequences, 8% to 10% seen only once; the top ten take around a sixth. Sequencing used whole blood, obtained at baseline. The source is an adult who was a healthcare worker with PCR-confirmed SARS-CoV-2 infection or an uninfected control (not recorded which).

The CDR3 coding sequence is TGCGCCAGCAGCTTGCTGGCCACCGACGCCGGGGAGCTGTTTTTT. Protein sequence: CASSLLATDAGELFF. The chain combines TRBV5-1 with TRBJ2-2; D ambiguous. Germline-derived CDR1 and CDR2 are SGHRS and YFSETQ. There are 15 residues in the CDR3. Trimming left V 1 base short and J 6 bases short, with 13 bases between.

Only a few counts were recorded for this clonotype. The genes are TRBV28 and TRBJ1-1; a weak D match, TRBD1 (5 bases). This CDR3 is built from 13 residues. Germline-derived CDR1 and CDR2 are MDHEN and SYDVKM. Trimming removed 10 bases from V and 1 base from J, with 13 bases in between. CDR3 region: CATSPDRNTEAFF. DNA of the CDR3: TGTGCCACCTCCCCCGACAGGAACACTGAAGCTTTCTTT.

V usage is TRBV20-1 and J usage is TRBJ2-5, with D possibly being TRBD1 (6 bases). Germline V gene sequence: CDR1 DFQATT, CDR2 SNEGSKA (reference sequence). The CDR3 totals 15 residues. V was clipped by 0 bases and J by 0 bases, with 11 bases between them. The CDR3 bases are TGCAGTGCTAGAGATGCAAGGGGGAACCAAGAGACCCAGTACTTC. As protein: CSARDARGNQETQYF.

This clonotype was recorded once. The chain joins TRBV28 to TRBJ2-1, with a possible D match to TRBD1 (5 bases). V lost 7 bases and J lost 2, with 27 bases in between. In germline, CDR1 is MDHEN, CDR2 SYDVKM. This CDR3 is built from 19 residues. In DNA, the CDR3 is TGTGCCAGCACCGAAGAGCCAGGACAATACTCTACTACCTACAATGAGCAGTTCTTC. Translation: CASTEEPGQYSTTYNEQFF.

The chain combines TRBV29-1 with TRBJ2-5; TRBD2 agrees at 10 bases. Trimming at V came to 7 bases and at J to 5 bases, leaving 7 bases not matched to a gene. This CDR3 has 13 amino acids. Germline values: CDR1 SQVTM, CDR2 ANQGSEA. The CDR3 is CSAPGAGGETQYF. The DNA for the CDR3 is TGCAGCGCCCCGGGAGCGGGAGGGGAGACCCAGTACTTC.

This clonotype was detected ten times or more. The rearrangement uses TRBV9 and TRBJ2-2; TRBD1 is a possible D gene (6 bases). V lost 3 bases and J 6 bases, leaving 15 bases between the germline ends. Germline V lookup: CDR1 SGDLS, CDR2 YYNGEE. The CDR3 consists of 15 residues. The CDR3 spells CASSARDIGSGELFF. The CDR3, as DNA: TGTGCCAGCAGCGCCCGGGACATTGGGTCCGGGGAGCTGTTTTTT.

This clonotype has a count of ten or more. CDR3 coding DNA: TGCGCCAGCAGCCAAGGGACTAGCGGGACCTACGAGCAGTACTTC. Translation: CASSQGTSGTYEQYF. The gene calls are TRBV4-3 and TRBJ2-7, with TRBD2 matching 12 bases. Per germline, CDR1 LGHNA and CDR2 YSLEER. There are 15 residues in the CDR3. The V gene end was trimmed by 1 base and the J gene end by 2 bases; junction bases not matched to a gene: 0.

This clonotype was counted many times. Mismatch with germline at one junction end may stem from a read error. Here the CDR3 DNA reads TGTGCCAGCAGCTTAGAGGCTAGCGGCACCTATGAGCAGTACTTC. This sequence encodes CASSLEASGTYEQYF. The chain combines TRBV7-6 with TRBJ2-7; 7 bases agree with TRBD2. This CDR3 contains 15 residues. The germline CDR1 and CDR2 sequences are SGHVS and FNYEAQ.

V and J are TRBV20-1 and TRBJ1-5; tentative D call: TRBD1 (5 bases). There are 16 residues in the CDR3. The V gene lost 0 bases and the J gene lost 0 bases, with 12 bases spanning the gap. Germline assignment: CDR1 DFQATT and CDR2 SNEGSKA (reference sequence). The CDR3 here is CSARDPRDDSNQPQHF. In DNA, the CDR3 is TGCAGTGCTAGAGATCCAAGGGACGATAGCAATCAGCCCCAGCATTTT.

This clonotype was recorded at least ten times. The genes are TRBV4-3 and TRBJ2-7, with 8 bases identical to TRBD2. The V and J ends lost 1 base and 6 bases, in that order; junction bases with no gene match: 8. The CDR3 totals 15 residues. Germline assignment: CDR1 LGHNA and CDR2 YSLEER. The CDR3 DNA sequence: TGCGCCAGCAGCCAAGTGGGGACTAGGAGGGGCGAGCAGTACTTC. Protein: CASSQVGTRRGEQYF.

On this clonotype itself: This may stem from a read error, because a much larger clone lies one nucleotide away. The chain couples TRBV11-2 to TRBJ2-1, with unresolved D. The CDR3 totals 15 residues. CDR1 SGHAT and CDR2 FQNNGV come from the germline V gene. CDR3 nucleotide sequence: TGTGCCAGCAGCTGGAACCAAATGTCCTACAATGATCAGTTCTTC. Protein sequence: CASSWNQMSYNDQFF.

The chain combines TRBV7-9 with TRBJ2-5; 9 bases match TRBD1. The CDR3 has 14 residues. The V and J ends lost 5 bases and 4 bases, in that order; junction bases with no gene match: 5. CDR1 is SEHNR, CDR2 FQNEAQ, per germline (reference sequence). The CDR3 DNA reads TGTGCCAGCAGCCCCTGGACAGGGGCAGAGACCCAGTACTTC. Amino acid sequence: CASSPWTGAETQYF.

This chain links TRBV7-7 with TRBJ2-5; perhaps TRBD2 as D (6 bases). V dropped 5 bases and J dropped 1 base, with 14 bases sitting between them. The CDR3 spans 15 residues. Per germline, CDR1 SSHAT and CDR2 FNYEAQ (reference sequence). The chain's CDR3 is CASSHIGTSQETQYF. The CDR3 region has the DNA TGTGCCAGCAGCCACATCGGGACTTCCCAAGAGACCCAGTACTTC.

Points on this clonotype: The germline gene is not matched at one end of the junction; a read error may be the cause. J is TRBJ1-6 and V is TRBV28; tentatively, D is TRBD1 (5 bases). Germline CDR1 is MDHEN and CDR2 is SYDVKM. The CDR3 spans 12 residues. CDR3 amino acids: CASSFSGTSVRF. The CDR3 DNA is TGTGCCAGCAGTTTTTCCGGGACCAGCGTCCGCTTT.

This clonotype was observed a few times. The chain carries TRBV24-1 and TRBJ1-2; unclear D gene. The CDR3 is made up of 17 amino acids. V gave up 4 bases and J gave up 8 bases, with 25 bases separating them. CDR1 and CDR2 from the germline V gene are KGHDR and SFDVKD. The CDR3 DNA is TGTGCCACCAGTGACCCCAGTGCGGTAGGGCTCGGCGGCGGCTACACCTTC. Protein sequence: CATSDPSAVGLGGGYTF.

The CDR3 is CASSETSGSREQYF. CDR3 in DNA: TGTGCCAGCAGTGAGACTAGCGGGAGCCGAGAGCAGTACTTC. The chain employs TRBV28 and TRBJ2-7; 12 nucleotides match TRBD2. The length of the CDR3 is 14 residues. The V and J ends lost 5 bases and 7 bases, in that order; junction bases with no gene match: 6. CDR1 MDHEN and CDR2 SYDVKM come from the germline V gene.

CDR3 bases: TGTGCCAGCCACAACCTGGTGCAGGCGGGCGGCTACACCTTC. Protein sequence: CASHNLVQAGGYTF. The V call is TRBV6-2 or TRBV6-3, the J call TRBJ1-2; no firm D call. CDR1 MNHEY and CDR2 SVGEGT come from the germline V gene. The CDR3 totals 14 residues. Trimming took off 8 bases at V and 8 bases at J, with 21 bases between the two ends.

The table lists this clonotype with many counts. CDR3 sequence: CSARWRTGQHGYTF. The CDR3 region has the DNA TGCAGTGCTAGATGGAGGACAGGGCAGCATGGCTACACCTTC. This chain links TRBV20-1 with TRBJ1-2; 8 bases are a match to TRBD1. Trimming cost V 2 bases and J 6 bases; bases outside gene matches: 8. Germline-derived CDR1 and CDR2 are DFQATT and SNEGSKA (reference sequence). This CDR3 contains 14 residues.

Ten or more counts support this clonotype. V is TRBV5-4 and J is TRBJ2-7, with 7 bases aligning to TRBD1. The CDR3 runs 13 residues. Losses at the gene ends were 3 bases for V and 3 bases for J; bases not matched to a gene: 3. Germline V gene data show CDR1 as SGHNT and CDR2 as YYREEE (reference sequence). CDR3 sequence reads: CASSSGTDYEQYF. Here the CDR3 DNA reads TGTGCCAGCAGCTCAGGGACAGACTACGAGCAGTACTTC. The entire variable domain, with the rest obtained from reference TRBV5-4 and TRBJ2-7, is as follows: ETGVTQSPTHLIKTRGQQVTLRCSSQSGHNTVSWYQQALGQGPQFIFQYYREEENGRGNFPPRFSGLQFPNYSSELNVNALELDDSALYLCASSSGTDYEQYFGPGTRLTVT.

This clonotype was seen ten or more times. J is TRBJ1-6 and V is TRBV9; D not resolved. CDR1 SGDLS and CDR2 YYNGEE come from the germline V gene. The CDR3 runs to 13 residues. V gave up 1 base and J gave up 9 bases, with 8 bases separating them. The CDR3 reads CASSVSEGSPLHF. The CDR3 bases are TGTGCCAGCAGCGTATCGGAGGGTTCACCCCTCCACTTT. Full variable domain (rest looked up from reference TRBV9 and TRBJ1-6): DSGVTQTPKHLITATGQRVTLRCSPRSGDLSVYWYQQSLDQGLQFLIQYYNGEERAKGNILERFSAQQFPDLHSELNLSSLELGDSALYFCASSVSEGSPLHFGNGTRLTVT.

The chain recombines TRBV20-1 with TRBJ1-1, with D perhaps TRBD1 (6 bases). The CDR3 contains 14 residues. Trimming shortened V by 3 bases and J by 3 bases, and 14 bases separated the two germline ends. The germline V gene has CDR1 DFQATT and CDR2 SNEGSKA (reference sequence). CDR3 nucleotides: TGCAGTGCTAGGTGGGGGGGCATTGACACTGAAGCTTTCTTT. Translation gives CSARWGGIDTEAFF.

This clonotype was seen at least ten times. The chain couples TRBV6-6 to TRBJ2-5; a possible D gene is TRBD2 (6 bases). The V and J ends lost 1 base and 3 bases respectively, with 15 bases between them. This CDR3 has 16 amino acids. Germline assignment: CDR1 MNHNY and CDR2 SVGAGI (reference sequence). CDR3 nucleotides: TGTGCCAGCAGTTACTTCGGGGGAAGCAGGAAAGAGACCCAGTACTTC. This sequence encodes CASSYFGGSRKETQYF.

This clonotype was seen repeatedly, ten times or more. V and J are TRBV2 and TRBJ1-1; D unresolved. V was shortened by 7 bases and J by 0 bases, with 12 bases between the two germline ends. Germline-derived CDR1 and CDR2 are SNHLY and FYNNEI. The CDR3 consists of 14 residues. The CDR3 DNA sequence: TGTGCCAGCACCGTTGGACGGTTGAACACTGAAGCTTTCTTT. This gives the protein CASTVGRLNTEAFF.

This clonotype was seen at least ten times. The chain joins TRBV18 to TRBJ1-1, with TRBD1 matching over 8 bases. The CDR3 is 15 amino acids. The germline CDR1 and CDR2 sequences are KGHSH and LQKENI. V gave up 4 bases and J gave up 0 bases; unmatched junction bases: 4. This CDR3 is CASSQRTGLNTEAFF. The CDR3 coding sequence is TGTGCCAGCTCACAACGGACAGGGTTGAACACTGAAGCTTTCTTT.

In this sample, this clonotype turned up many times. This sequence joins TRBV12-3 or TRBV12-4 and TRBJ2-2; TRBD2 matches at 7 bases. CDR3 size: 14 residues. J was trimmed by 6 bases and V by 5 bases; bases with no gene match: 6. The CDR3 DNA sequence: TGTGCCAGCAGTCTGCGGGAGTATTCCGGGGAGCTGTTTTTT. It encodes CASSLREYSGELFF.

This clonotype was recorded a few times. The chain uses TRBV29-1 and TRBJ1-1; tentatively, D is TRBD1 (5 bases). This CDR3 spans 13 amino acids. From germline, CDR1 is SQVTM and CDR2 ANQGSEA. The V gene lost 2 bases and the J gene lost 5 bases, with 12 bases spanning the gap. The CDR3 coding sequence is TGCAGCGTTGAATACGAGGGGTGGACTGAAGCTTTCTTT. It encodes CSVEYEGWTEAFF.